This T cell receptor beta chain came from a study of blood T cell repertoires in COVID-19. Study in general: Spain, Italy and the United States supplied samples that represented acute and convalescent COVID-19. T cells, B-cell-depleted T cells, or PBMCs provided the cDNA or gDNA that served as material.

The CDR3 runs 13 residues. The ends were cut back, 5 bases at V and 1 base at J, with 7 bases in the middle. Germline V gene sequence: CDR1 SEHNR, CDR2 FQNEAQ (reference sequence). Original methodology: Amplified reference gene primers provided the basis for estimating nucleated cell counts. Profiling relied on immunoSEQ multiplex PCR, and the TCRdb table lists in-frame clones only, not all of them. V, J and clone size are those of that table, while D and trimming were read from the DNA. The table has more than 250,000 clones, around 88% seen once; the top ten hold approximately 1.3%. The J gene is TRBJ2-3, the V gene TRBV7-9, with D maybe TRBD2 (5 bases). This TCR was sampled from a woman aged 50 to 60 with acute or convalescent COVID-19. Sequenced sample: peripheral blood. CDR3 amino acids: CASSLSGTDTQYF. The CDR3, as DNA: TGTGCCAGCAGCCTTAGCGGCACAGATACGCAGTATTTT.